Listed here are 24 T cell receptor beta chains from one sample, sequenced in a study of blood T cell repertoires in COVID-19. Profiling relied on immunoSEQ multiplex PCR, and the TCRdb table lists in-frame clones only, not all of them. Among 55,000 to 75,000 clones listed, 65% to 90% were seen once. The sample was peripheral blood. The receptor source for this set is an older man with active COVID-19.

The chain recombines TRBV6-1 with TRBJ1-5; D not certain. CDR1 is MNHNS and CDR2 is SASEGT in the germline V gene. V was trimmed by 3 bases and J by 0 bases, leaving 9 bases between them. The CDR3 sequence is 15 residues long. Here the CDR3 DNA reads TGTGCCAGCAGTGATACAGTTTATAGCAATCAGCCCCAGCATTTT. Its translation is CASSDTVYSNQPQHF.

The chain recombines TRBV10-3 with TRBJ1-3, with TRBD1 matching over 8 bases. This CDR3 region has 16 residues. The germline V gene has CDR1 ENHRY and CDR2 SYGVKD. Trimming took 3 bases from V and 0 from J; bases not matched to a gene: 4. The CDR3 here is CAISDAGQVSGNTIYF. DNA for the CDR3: TGTGCCATCAGTGACGCGGGACAGGTCTCTGGAAACACCATATATTTT.

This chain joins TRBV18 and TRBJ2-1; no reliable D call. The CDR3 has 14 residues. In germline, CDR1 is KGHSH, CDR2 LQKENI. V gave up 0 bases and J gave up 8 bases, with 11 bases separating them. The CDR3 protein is CASSPPVNSDEQFF. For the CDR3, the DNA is TGTGCCAGCTCACCACCAGTCAATTCGGATGAGCAGTTCTTC.

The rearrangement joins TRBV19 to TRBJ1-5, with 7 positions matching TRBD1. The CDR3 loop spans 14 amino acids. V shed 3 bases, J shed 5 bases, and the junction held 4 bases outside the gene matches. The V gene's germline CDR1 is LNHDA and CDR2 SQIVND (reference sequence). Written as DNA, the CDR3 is TGTGCCAGTAGTATGCGACAGGGCCATCAGCCCCAGCATTTT. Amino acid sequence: CASSMRQGHQPQHF.

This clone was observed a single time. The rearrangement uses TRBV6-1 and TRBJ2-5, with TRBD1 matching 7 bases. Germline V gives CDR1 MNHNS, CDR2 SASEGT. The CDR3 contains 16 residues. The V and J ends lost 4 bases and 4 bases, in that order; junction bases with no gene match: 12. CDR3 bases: TGTGCCAGCAGTGCTATCCAGGGGGTGCCTAGAGAGACCCAGTACTTC. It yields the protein CASSAIQGVPRETQYF.

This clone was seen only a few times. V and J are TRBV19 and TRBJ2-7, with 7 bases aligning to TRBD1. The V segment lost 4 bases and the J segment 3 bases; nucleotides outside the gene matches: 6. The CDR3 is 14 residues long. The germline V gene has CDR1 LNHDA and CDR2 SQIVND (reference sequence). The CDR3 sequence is CASSKSGQLYEQYF. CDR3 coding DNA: TGTGCCAGTAGTAAATCGGGACAGCTCTACGAGCAGTACTTC.

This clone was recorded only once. DNA for the CDR3: TGTGCCAGTAGTACACAGGTTCATAGCAATCAGCCCCAGCATTTT. Protein: CASSTQVHSNQPQHF. The rearrangement joins TRBV19 to TRBJ1-5; TRBD1 might be the D (5 bases). The CDR3 has 15 residues. The V end lost 4 bases, the J end lost 0 bases, and 10 bases lay between the germline ends. Germline V gives CDR1 LNHDA, CDR2 SQIVND (reference sequence).

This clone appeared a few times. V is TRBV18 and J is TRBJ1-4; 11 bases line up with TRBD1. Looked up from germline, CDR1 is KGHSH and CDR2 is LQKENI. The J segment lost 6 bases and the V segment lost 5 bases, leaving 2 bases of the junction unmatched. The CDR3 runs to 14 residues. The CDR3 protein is CASSTGQGDEKLFF. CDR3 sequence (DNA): TGTGCCAGCTCAACGGGACAGGGGGATGAAAAACTGTTTTTT.

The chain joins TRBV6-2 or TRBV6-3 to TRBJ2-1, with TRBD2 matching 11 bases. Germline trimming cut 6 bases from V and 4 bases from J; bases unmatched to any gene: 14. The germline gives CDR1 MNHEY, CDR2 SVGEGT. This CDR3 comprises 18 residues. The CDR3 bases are TGTGCCAGCAGCCGTATCCCCTCTACTAGCGGGGGTTACAATGAGCAGTTCTTC. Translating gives CASSRIPSTSGGYNEQFF.

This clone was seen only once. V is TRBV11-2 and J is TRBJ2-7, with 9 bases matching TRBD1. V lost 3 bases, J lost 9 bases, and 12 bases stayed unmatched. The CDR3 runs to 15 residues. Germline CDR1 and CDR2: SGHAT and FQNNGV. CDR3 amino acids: CASSFSGTGSEAQYF. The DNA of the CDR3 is TGTGCCAGCAGCTTCTCCGGGACAGGGAGCGAGGCGCAGTACTTC.

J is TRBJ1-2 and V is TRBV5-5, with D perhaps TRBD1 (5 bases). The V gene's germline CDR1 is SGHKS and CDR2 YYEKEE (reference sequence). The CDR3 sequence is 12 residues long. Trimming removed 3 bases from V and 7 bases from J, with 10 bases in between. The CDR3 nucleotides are TGTGCCAGCAGCTCCGGGGGAACTGGCTACACCTTC. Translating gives CASSSGGTGYTF.

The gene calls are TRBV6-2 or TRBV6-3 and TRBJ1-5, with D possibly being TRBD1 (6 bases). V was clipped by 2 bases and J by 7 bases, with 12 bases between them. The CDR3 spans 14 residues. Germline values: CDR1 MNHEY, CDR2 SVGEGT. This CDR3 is CASSYISQGQPQHF. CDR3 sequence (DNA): TGTGCCAGCAGTTACATCAGTCAGGGGCAGCCCCAGCATTTT.

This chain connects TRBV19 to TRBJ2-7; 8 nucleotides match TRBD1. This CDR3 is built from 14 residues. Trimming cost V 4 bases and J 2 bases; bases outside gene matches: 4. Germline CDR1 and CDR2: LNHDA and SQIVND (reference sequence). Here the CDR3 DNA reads TGTGCCAGTAGTACATCGACAGGGGCCTACGAGCAGTACTTC. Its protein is CASSTSTGAYEQYF.

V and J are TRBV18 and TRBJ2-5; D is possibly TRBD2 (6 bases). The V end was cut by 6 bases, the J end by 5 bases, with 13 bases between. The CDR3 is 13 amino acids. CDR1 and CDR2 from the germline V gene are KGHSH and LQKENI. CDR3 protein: CASSGGLTETQYF. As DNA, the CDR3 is TGTGCCAGCTCCGGGGGATTAACGGAGACCCAGTACTTC.

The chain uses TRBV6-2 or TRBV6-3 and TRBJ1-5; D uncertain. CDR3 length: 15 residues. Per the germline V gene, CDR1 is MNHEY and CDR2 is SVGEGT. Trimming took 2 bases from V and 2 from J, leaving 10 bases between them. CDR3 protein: CASSYDSGGNQPQHF. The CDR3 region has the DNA TGTGCCAGCAGTTACGACTCGGGAGGCAATCAGCCCCAGCATTTT.

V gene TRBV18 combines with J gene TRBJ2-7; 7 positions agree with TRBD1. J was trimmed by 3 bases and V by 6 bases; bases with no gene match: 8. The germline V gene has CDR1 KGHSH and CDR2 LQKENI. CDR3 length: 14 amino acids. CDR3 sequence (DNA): TGTGCCAGCTCCCTCGGACAGGAGAACTACGAGCAGTACTTC. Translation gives CASSLGQENYEQYF. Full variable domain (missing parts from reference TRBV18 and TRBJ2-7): NAGVMQNPRHLVRRRGQEARLRCSPMKGHSHVYWYRQLPEEGLKFMVYLQKENIIDESGMPKERFSAEFPKEGPSILRIQQVVRGDSAAYFCASSLGQENYEQYFGPGTRLTVT.

CDR3 DNA: TGTGCCAGCATCCCTAGCGGGGGCGGTTACAATGAGCAGTTCTTC. This codes for CASIPSGGGYNEQFF. V gene TRBV2 combines with J gene TRBJ2-1, with 10 bases matching TRBD2. Germline CDR1 SNHLY, CDR2 FYNNEI. Trimming at V came to 7 bases and at J to 4 bases, leaving 7 bases not matched to a gene. The CDR3 spans 15 residues.

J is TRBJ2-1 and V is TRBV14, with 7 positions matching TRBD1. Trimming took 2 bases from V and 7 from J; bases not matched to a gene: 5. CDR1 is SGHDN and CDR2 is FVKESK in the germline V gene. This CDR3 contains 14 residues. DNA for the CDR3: TGTGCCAGCAGCCAATCAGGGGGTAAAAATGAGCAGTTCTTC. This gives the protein CASSQSGGKNEQFF.

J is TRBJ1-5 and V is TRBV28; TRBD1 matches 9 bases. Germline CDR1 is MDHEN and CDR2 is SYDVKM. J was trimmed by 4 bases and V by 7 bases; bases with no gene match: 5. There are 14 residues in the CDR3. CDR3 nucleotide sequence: TGTGCCAGCATTAACAGGGGGCCAAATCAGCCCCAGCATTTT. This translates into CASINRGPNQPQHF.

CDR3 coding DNA: TGTGCCAGCAGCCTTGACAGGGCGCAACCCTGGGAAAAACTGTTTTTT. Its translation: CASSLDRAQPWEKLFF. The rearrangement uses TRBV2 and TRBJ1-4; 7 bases line up with TRBD1. Trimming at V came to 6 bases and at J to 8 bases, leaving 15 bases not matched to a gene. Germline lookup yields CDR1 SNHLY and CDR2 FYNNEI. The CDR3 consists of 16 residues. The whole variable domain, remainder taken from reference TRBV2 and TRBJ1-4, is EPEVTQTPSHQVTQMGQEVILRCVPISNHLYFYWYRQILGQKVEFLVSFYNNEISEKSEIFDDQFSVERPDGSNFTLKIRSTKLEDSAMYFCASSLDRAQPWEKLFFGSGTQLSVL.

This chain's CDR3 is CASTRQGLRETQYF. Here the CDR3 DNA reads TGTGCCAGCACTAGACAGGGGTTAAGAGAGACCCAGTACTTC. The V call is TRBV2, the J call TRBJ2-5, with 8 bases that match TRBD1. CDR1 and CDR2 from the germline V gene are SNHLY and FYNNEI. CDR3 length equals 14 residues. The V and J ends lost 7 bases and 4 bases, in that order; junction bases with no gene match: 8.

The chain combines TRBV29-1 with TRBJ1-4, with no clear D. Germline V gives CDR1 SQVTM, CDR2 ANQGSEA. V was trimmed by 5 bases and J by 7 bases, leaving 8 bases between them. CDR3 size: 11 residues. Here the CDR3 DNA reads TGCAGCGTTCAGGCCCGTGAAAAACTGTTTTTT. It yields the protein CSVQAREKLFF.

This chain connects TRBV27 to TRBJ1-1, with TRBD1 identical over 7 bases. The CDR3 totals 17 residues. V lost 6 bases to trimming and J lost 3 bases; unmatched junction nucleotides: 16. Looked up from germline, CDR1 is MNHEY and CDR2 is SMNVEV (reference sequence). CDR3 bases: TGTGCCAGCAGATTACTCAGGGGGGTCCGCGTGGACACTGAAGCTTTCTTT. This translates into CASRLLRGVRVDTEAFF.

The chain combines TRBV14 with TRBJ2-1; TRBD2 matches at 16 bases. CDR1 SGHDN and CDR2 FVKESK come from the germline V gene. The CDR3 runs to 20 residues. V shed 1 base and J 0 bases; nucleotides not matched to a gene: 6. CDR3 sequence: CASSQAAGLAGGSSYNEQFF. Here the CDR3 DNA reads TGTGCCAGCAGCCAAGCGGCGGGACTAGCGGGGGGGAGCTCCTACAATGAGCAGTTCTTC.